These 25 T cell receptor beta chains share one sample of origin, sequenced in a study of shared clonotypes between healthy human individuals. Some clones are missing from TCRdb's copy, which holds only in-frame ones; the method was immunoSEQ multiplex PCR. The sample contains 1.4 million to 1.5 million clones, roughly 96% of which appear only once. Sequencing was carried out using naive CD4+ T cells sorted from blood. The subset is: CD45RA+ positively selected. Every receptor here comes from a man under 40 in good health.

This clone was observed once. CDR3 protein: CASSPTSGSYEQFF. The CDR3 nucleotides read TGTGCCAGCAGCCCGACTAGCGGGAGTTATGAGCAGTTCTTC. The V call is TRBV11-3, the J call TRBJ2-1; TRBD2 matches at 12 bases. The CDR3 contains 14 residues. The V gene's germline CDR1 is SGHNT and CDR2 YENEEA. V trimming: 5 bases; J trimming: 8 bases; junction bases outside the gene matches: 4.

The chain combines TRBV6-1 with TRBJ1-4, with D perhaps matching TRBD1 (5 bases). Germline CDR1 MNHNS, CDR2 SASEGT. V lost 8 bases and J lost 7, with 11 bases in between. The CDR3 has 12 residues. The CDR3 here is CASGAWSEKLFF. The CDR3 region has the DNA TGTGCCAGCGGGGCCTGGAGTGAAAAACTGTTTTTT.

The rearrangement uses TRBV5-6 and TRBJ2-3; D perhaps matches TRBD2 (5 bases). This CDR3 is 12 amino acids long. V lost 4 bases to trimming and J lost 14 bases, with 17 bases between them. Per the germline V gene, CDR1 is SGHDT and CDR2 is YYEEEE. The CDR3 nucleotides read TGTGCCAGCAGCCTCGGACTCAACTCATTGTATTTT. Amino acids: CASSLGLNSLYF.

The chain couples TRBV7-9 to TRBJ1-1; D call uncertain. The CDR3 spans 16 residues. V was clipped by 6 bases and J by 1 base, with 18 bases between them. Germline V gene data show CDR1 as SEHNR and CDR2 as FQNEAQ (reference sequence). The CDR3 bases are TGTGCCAGCAGTAGTCCCCCGGGGAAACAGAACACTGAAGCTTTCTTT. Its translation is CASSSPPGKQNTEAFF.

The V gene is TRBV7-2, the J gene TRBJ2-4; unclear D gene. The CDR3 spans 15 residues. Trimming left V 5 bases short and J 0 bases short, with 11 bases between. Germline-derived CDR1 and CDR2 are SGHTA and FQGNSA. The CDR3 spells CASSPWEVAKNIQYF. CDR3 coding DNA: TGTGCCAGCAGCCCATGGGAAGTAGCCAAAAACATTCAGTACTTC.

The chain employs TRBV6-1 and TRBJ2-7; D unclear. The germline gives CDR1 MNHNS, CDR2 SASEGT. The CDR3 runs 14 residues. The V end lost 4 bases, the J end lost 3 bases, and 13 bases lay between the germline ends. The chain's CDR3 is CASSVEHAGYEQYF. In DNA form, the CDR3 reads TGTGCCAGCAGTGTGGAACATGCTGGCTACGAGCAGTACTTC.

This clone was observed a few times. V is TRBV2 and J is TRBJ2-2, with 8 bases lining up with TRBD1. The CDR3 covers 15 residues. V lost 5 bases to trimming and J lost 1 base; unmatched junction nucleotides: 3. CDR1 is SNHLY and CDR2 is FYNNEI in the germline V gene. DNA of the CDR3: TGTGCCAGCAGTAGGACAGGGTTGAACACCGGGGAGCTGTTTTTT. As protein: CASSRTGLNTGELFF.

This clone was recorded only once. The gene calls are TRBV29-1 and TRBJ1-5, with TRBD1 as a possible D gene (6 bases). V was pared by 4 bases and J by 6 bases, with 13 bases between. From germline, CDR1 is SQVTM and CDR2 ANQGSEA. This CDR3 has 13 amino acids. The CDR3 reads CSVGSGVAQPQHF. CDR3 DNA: TGCAGCGTTGGATCAGGGGTGGCTCAGCCCCAGCATTTT.

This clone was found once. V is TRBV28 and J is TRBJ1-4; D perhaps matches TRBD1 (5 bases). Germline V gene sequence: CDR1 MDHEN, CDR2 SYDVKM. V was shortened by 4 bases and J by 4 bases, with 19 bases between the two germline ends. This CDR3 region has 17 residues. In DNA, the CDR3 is TGTGCCAGCAGTTCGCAACTCTTCGGGGACCTTAATGAAAAACTGTTTTTT. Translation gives CASSSQLFGDLNEKLFF.

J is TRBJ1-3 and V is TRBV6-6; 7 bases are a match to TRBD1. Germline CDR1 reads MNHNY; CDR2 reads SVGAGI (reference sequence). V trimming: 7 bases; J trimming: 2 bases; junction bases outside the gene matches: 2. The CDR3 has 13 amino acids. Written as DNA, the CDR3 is TGTGCCAGCAAACAGGGGACTGGAAACACCATATATTTT. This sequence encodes CASKQGTGNTIYF.

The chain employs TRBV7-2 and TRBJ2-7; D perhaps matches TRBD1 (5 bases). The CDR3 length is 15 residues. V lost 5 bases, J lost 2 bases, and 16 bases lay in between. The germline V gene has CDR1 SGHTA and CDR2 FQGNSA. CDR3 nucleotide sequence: TGTGCCAGCAGCCCCTCTTTGGGGCCCGCCTACGAGCAGTACTTC. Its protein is CASSPSLGPAYEQYF.

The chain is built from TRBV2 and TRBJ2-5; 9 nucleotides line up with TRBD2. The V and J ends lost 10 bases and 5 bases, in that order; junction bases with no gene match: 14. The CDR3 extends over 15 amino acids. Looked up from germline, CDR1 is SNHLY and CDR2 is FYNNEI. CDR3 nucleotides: TGTGCCATCGACTTGACTAGCGGTGGGAGGGAGACCCAGTACTTC. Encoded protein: CAIDLTSGGRETQYF.

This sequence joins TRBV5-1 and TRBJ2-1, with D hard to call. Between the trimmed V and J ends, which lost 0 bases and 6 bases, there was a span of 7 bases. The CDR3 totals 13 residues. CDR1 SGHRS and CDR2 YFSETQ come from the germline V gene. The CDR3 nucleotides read TGCGCCAGCAGCTTGGCTTTGGGCAATGAGCAGTTCTTC. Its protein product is CASSLALGNEQFF.

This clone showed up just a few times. The CDR3 sequence is CASSLNREQYF. As DNA, the CDR3 is TGTGCCAGCAGTTTAAATCGTGAGCAGTACTTC. The V gene is TRBV28, the J gene TRBJ2-7; no clear D. The CDR3 loop spans 11 amino acids. V was trimmed by 2 bases and J by 7 bases, leaving 6 bases between them. Germline V lookup: CDR1 MDHEN, CDR2 SYDVKM.

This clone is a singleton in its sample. The CDR3 DNA is TGTGCCAGCAGTGAATTTTGGGGGGGGACCACCTACGAGCAGTACTTC. Its protein product is CASSEFWGGTTYEQYF. The chain joins TRBV2 to TRBJ2-7; 7 nucleotides line up with TRBD2. V lost 2 bases, J lost 2 bases, and 9 bases stayed unmatched. The CDR3 is 16 amino acids. Germline CDR1 and CDR2: SNHLY and FYNNEI.

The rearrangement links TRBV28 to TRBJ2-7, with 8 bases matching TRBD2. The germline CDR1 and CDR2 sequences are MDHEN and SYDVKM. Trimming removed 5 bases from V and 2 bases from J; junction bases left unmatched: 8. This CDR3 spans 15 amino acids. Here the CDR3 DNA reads TGTGCCAGCAGTGTATTAAGCGGGAGAACCTACGAGCAGTACTTC. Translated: CASSVLSGRTYEQYF. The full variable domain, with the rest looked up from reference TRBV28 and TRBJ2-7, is DVKVTQSSRYLVKRTGEKVFLECVQDMDHENMFWYRQDPGLGLRLIYFSYDVKMKEKGDIPEGYSVSREKKERFSLILESASTNQTSMYLCASSVLSGRTYEQYFGPGTRLTVT.

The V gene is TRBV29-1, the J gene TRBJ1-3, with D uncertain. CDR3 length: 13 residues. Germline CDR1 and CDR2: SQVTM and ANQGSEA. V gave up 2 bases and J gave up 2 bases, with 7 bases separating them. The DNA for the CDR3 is TGCAGCGTTGAACCCATGGCTGGAAACACCATATATTTT. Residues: CSVEPMAGNTIYF.

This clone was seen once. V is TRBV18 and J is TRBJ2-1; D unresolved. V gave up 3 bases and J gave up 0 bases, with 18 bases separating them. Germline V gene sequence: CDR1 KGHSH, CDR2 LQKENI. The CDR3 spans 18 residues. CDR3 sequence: CASSPALVGGSSYNEQFF. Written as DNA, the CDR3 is TGTGCCAGCTCACCGGCTCTAGTAGGCGGAAGCTCCTACAATGAGCAGTTCTTC.

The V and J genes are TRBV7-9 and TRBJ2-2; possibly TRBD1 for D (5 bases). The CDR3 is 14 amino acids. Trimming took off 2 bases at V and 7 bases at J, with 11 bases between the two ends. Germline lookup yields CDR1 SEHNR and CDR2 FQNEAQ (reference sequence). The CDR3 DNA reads TGTGCCAGCAGCTTATCAGGGTCCTTCGGGGAGCTGTTTTTT. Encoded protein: CASSLSGSFGELFF.

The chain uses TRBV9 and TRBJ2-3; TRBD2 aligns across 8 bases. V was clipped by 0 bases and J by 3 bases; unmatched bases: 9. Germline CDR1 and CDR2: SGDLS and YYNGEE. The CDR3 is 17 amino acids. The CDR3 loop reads CASSVGVLAGSTDTQYF. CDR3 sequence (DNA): TGTGCCAGCAGCGTAGGGGTCTTAGCGGGAAGTACAGATACGCAGTATTTT.

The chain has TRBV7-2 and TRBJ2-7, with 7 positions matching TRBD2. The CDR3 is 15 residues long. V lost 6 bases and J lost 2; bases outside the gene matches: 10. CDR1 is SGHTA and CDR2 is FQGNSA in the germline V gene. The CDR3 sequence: CASSVGSSGTYEQYF. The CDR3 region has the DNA TGTGCCAGCAGTGTTGGATCTAGCGGCACCTACGAGCAGTACTTC.

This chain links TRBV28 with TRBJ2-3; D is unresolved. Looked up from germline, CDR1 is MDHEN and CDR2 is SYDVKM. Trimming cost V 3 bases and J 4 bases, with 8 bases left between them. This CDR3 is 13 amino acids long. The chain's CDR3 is CASSLVTPDTQYF. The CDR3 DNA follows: TGTGCCAGCAGTTTGGTAACACCAGATACGCAGTATTTT. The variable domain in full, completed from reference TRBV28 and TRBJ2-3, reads DVKVTQSSRYLVKRTGEKVFLECVQDMDHENMFWYRQDPGLGLRLIYFSYDVKMKEKGDIPEGYSVSREKKERFSLILESASTNQTSMYLCASSLVTPDTQYFGPGTRLTVL.

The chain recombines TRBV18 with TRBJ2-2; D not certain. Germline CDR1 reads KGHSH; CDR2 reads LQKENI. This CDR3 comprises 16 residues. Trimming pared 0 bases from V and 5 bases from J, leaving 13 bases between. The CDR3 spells CASSPPMGRETGELFF. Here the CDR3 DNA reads TGTGCCAGCTCACCACCGATGGGTCGAGAGACCGGGGAGCTGTTTTTT.

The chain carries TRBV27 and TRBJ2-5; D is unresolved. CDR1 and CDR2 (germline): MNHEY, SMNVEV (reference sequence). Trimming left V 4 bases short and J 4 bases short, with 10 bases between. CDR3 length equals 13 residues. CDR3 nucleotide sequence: TGTGCCAGCAGTTCCTTCGGAAGAGAGACCCAGTACTTC. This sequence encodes CASSSFGRETQYF.

The CDR3 coding sequence is TGTGCCAGCAGTGAAGGGACCTTCAATCAGCCCCAGCATTTT. It specifies CASSEGTFNQPQHF. The V call is TRBV6-1, the J call TRBJ1-5, with D uncertain. This CDR3 comprises 14 residues. The germline V and J ends were trimmed by 1 base and 3 bases, with 7 bases remaining between them. Per germline, CDR1 MNHNS and CDR2 SASEGT.